The sample holds many counts of the clone carrying this T cell receptor beta chain. Time point specified: sample taken at primary tumor resection. CDR1 and CDR2 from the germline V gene are DFQATT and SNEGSKA (reference sequence). Trimming removed 5 bases from V and 5 bases from J, with 24 bases in between. The CDR3 loop spans 17 amino acids. TCR cDNA molecules were tagged individually, and each one carried a unique molecular identifier. One entry per CDR3 protein, called by TCRdb with MiXCR from the 5' RACE reads. The sample includes approximately 2,500 distinct CDR3 sequences, less than 2% of them seen just once. This specimen belongs to a study of spatial heterogeneity in lung cancer.

The clonotype comes from a male donor with early-stage non-small cell lung cancer. Sample: normal lung tissue next to the tumor, taken at surgery. V is TRBV20-1 and J is TRBJ2-2; D might be TRBD1 (5 bases). In nucleotides, the CDR3 is TGCAGTGCTGACGCCTTTGGGCAGGGAATTTGGACCGGGGAGCTGTTTTTT. It translates to CSADAFGQGIWTGELFF.